This T cell receptor beta chain appears in the sequencing data of a study of post-analysis software for immune sequencing data. Sequencing libraries made from TCR beta cDNA carried unique molecular identifiers. TCRdb reanalysed the PCR reads using MiXCR and keeps one entry per CDR3 protein. This sample has 650,000 to 850,000 distinct CDR3 sequences, with around 50% found just once. The receptor was isolated from a girl aged 5 to 17 with multiple sclerosis. The sample was blood.

The CDR3, as DNA: TGCAGTGCTAGAATGGGGCCCCCCTACGAGCAGTACTTC. Its translation is CSARMGPPYEQYF. This chain joins TRBV20-1 and TRBJ2-7; possible D gene TRBD1, 5 bases. This CDR3 spans 13 amino acids. Trimming took 2 bases from V and 2 from J, leaving 10 bases between them. The V gene's germline CDR1 is DFQATT and CDR2 SNEGSKA (reference sequence).